This T cell receptor (beta chain) is drawn from a study of CD8 T cells in ankylosing spondylitis. Findings of the study overall: Seemingly characteristic of ankylosing spondylitis blood was a TCR beta motif consisting of eight highly homologous variants.

Regarding this clonotype: Its antigen is undetermined.

The TCR beta libraries were generated through quantitative 5'-RACE incorporating molecular barcodes. TCRdb independently ran MiXCR on the 5' RACE reads; one entry per CDR3 protein. There are around 430,000 distinct CDR3 sequences in the sample; roughly 18% occur only once, and approximately 0.97% lies in the top ten. The specimen sequenced was blood, either unsorted or a sorted T cell fraction (not recorded which). The clonotype comes from a male donor with ankylosing spondylitis.

The CDR3 is CASSLPQGGPYEQYF. In DNA, the CDR3 is TGTGCCAGCAGTCTTCCTCAGGGGGGGCCCTACGAGCAGTACTTC. J is TRBJ2-7 and V is TRBV6-4, with D possibly being TRBD1 or TRBD2 (7 bases each). The CDR3 extends over 15 amino acids. Trimming took 5 bases from V and 2 from J, leaving 16 bases between them. CDR1 is MRHNA and CDR2 is SNTAGT in the germline V gene.